The rows below give T cell receptor beta chains drawn from one sample of a study of identifying expanded T cells in peripheral blood. TCRdb's copy holds only in-frame clones and misses some; the assay was immunoSEQ multiplex PCR. Seen here are 90,000 to 120,000 clones, 75% to 90% observed once, and the top ten hold roughly 15%. Sequences were obtained from blood. These receptors all stem from a person between 18 and 75 years old in good health. The CDR3 runs from the conserved cysteine through the conserved F or W. The order of the fields is D gene, V gene, clone size, CDR3 length, J gene, CDR3 protein. A D gene is named only where the DNA matches it firmly. The size field is filled for only some rows; it gives once, few, many or a size class.

d_call: TRBD1; v_call: TRBV6-6; clone_size: .; cdr3_length: 15; j_call: TRBJ2-7; cdr3_aa: CASSYGTGVADEQYF
d_call: .; v_call: TRBV7-8; clone_size: .; cdr3_length: 10; j_call: TRBJ2-5; cdr3_aa: CASSPGHADF
d_call: .; v_call: TRBV6-5; clone_size: .; cdr3_length: 14; j_call: TRBJ1-2; cdr3_aa: CASSYSRGTYGYTF
d_call: .; v_call: TRBV4-3; clone_size: .; cdr3_length: 17; j_call: TRBJ2-5; cdr3_aa: CASSQDRKRGTGETQYF
d_call: .; v_call: TRBV25-1; clone_size: .; cdr3_length: 15; j_call: TRBJ1-6; cdr3_aa: CASSVETGDYSPLHF
d_call: TRBD1; v_call: TRBV19; clone_size: .; cdr3_length: 15; j_call: TRBJ2-5; cdr3_aa: CASRNSGQGKETQYF
d_call: .; v_call: TRBV10-3; clone_size: .; cdr3_length: 16; j_call: TRBJ1-3; cdr3_aa: CAISGKSPWSGNTIYF
d_call: TRBD2; v_call: TRBV7-2; clone_size: .; cdr3_length: 15; j_call: TRBJ2-5; cdr3_aa: CASSISLAGGETQYF
d_call: .; v_call: TRBV7-2; clone_size: .; cdr3_length: 15; j_call: TRBJ1-1; cdr3_aa: CASSMGPIVHTEAFF
d_call: .; v_call: TRBV19; clone_size: once; cdr3_length: 15; j_call: TRBJ1-1; cdr3_aa: CASSIDPGLNTEAFF
d_call: .; v_call: TRBV18; clone_size: once; cdr3_length: 14; j_call: TRBJ1-4; cdr3_aa: CASSPRQINEKLFF
d_call: .; v_call: TRBV18; clone_size: .; cdr3_length: 12; j_call: TRBJ2-3; cdr3_aa: CASSPTSFPQYF